This T cell receptor beta chain was recorded in a study of cytomegalovirus exposure and HLA in healthy donors. Donors consisted of healthy bone marrow donors. Both 60 Vbeta primers and 13 Jbeta primers went into the PCR. In the source study's methods: Roughly 11 million shared chains were among the about 80 million unique TCR beta chains that a later analysis counted. Sequencing used immunoSEQ multiplex PCR; TCRdb keeps in-frame clones, though not all of them. V, J and clone size derive from that table, while D and trimming were established from the DNA sequence. Here the sample spans around 130,000 clones, approximately 85% being singletons. Germline V gene lookup returns CDR1 SGHKS and CDR2 YYEKEE (reference sequence). CDR3 size: 16 residues. Trimming shortened V by 0 bases and J by 0 bases, and 12 bases separated the two germline ends.

The sample taken for sequencing was PBMCs. The chain uses TRBV5-5 and TRBJ1-2; D is ambiguous. This TCR was recovered from a woman in her twenties or thirties in good health and CMV-seropositive. The chain's CDR3 is CASSLGYGSPNYGYTF. CDR3 in DNA: TGTGCCAGCAGCTTGGGTTATGGGAGTCCTAACTATGGCTACACCTTC.